The rows below give T cell receptor beta chains drawn from one sample of a study of identical twins. In TCRdb, the 5' RACE reads were re-called with MiXCR into one record per CDR3 protein. The repertoire holds approximately 600,000 distinct CDR3 sequences, roughly 7.2% seen once, with less than 2% in the top ten. These data also formed part of another study, on yellow fever vaccine responses in identical twins.

What was sequenced was PBMCs. These receptors originate from a woman younger than 30 in good health. CDR3s leave out the opening cysteine and the closing phenylalanine or tryptophan. The order of the fields is J gene, V gene, CDR3 protein.

j_gene: TRBJ2-4; v_gene: TRBV4-2; CDR3aa: ASSGFRDSGNIQY
j_gene: TRBJ2-3; v_gene: TRBV27; CDR3aa: ASNASGRGKDTQY
j_gene: TRBJ2-2; v_gene: TRBV11-3; CDR3aa: ASSLGETGLF
j_gene: TRBJ2-1; v_gene: TRBV9; CDR3aa: ASSAGRYSYNEQF
j_gene: TRBJ2-1; v_gene: TRBV4-1; CDR3aa: ASSQVEHVSYNEQF
j_gene: TRBJ1-1; v_gene: TRBV19; CDR3aa: ASKDKGRNTEAF
j_gene: TRBJ2-7; v_gene: TRBV5-5; CDR3aa: ASSLGQGLDEQY
j_gene: TRBJ2-1; v_gene: TRBV5-1; CDR3aa: ASSLSGGNSNEQF
j_gene: TRBJ1-5; v_gene: TRBV12-3/TRBV12-4; CDR3aa: ASSSQQGADQPQH
j_gene: TRBJ2-1; v_gene: TRBV24-1; CDR3aa: ATSGVGRAYNEQF
j_gene: TRBJ2-3; v_gene: TRBV4-1; CDR3aa: ASSPYQGFTDTQY
j_gene: TRBJ2-7; v_gene: TRBV29-1; CDR3aa: SVARDRGIEQY
j_gene: TRBJ2-3; v_gene: TRBV2; CDR3aa: ASSEAALPSGGAG
j_gene: TRBJ2-2; v_gene: TRBV24-1; CDR3aa: ATSDDTSGRNTGELF
j_gene: TRBJ2-7; v_gene: TRBV28; CDR3aa: ASSLHRASSYEQY
j_gene: TRBJ2-7; v_gene: TRBV6-1; CDR3aa: ATTGSLDEQY
j_gene: TRBJ2-1; v_gene: TRBV5-1; CDR3aa: ASSLNGELGGEQF
j_gene: TRBJ2-3; v_gene: TRBV12-3/TRBV12-4; CDR3aa: ASSLGWAGINTDTQY
j_gene: TRBJ1-4; v_gene: TRBV5-1; CDR3aa: ASSPGRGSNEKLF
j_gene: TRBJ2-1; v_gene: TRBV12-3/TRBV12-4; CDR3aa: ASSFVNEQF
j_gene: TRBJ2-7; v_gene: TRBV27; CDR3aa: ASRGDLVSEQY
j_gene: TRBJ1-2; v_gene: TRBV28; CDR3aa: ASRKPPGLRVSMDGYT
j_gene: TRBJ2-7; v_gene: TRBV5-1; CDR3aa: ASSLPGQGTYEQY
j_gene: TRBJ2-7; v_gene: TRBV10-3; CDR3aa: AIRKTSGAYEQY
j_gene: TRBJ1-3; v_gene: TRBV20-1; CDR3aa: SAVQGARGNTIY
j_gene: TRBJ2-5; v_gene: TRBV20-1; CDR3aa: SASSSGGARGQETQY
j_gene: TRBJ2-6; v_gene: TRBV12-3/TRBV12-4; CDR3aa: ASSLALLDSGANVLT
j_gene: TRBJ2-1; v_gene: TRBV27; CDR3aa: ASRRTGTKQF
j_gene: TRBJ2-3; v_gene: TRBV5-1; CDR3aa: ASSLAGGDTDTQY
j_gene: TRBJ2-7; v_gene: TRBV12-3/TRBV12-4; CDR3aa: ASSLFGRDEQY
j_gene: TRBJ2-7; v_gene: TRBV12-3/TRBV12-4; CDR3aa: ASSLGSMSSYEQY
j_gene: TRBJ2-1; v_gene: TRBV6-5; CDR3aa: ASSSGHPSYNEQF
j_gene: TRBJ2-1; v_gene: TRBV20-1; CDR3aa: SASGTSGGSYNEQF
j_gene: TRBJ2-1; v_gene: TRBV4-1; CDR3aa: ASSQVPSNEQF
j_gene: TRBJ2-1; v_gene: TRBV12-3/TRBV12-4; CDR3aa: ASSPLTGATYNEQF
j_gene: TRBJ2-1; v_gene: TRBV11-2; CDR3aa: ASSLIRGGNEQF
j_gene: TRBJ2-1; v_gene: TRBV7-6; CDR3aa: ASSLSQGYEQF
j_gene: TRBJ2-7; v_gene: TRBV20-1; CDR3aa: SASGGSRTYEQY
j_gene: TRBJ1-1; v_gene: TRBV5-1; CDR3aa: ASTPTGTTTEAF
j_gene: TRBJ2-1; v_gene: TRBV12-3/TRBV12-4; CDR3aa: ASSVGGKSYNEQF
j_gene: TRBJ2-1; v_gene: TRBV20-1; CDR3aa: SASGSMGSYNEQF
j_gene: TRBJ1-1; v_gene: TRBV12-3/TRBV12-4; CDR3aa: ASGTGAEAF
j_gene: TRBJ1-1; v_gene: TRBV18; CDR3aa: ASSPPGMNTEAF
j_gene: TRBJ2-5; v_gene: TRBV28; CDR3aa: ASSFSGKAQETQY
j_gene: TRBJ1-3; v_gene: TRBV12-3/TRBV12-4; CDR3aa: ASNLSGTSGNTIY
j_gene: TRBJ2-7; v_gene: TRBV12-3/TRBV12-4; CDR3aa: ASSPLAGAVVYERY
j_gene: TRBJ1-5; v_gene: TRBV5-1; CDR3aa: ASSLGTGGWDQPQH
j_gene: TRBJ2-4; v_gene: TRBV29-1; CDR3aa: SVDGLGGLQY
j_gene: TRBJ2-5; v_gene: TRBV7-7; CDR3aa: ASSLQAPETQY